The entry below describes one T cell receptor (beta chain). The data originate from a study of cytomegalovirus exposure and HLA in healthy donors. This CDR3 region has 11 residues. Trimming stripped 5 bases from V and 6 bases from J, with 7 bases between. CDR1 and CDR2 from the germline V gene are SGHVS and FQNEAQ. The PCR had 60 Vbeta and 13 Jbeta primers. Data came from immunoSEQ multiplex PCR; TCRdb stores just in-frame clones and leaves some out. The sample has 150,000 or so clones, approximately 79% seen once. The clonotype originates from a man between 18 and 29 years old in good health and CMV-seropositive. The source material was PBMCs. This chain joins TRBV7-8 and TRBJ1-1; D unclear. DNA of the CDR3: TGTGCCAGCAGCCCCTCTTCTGAAGCTTTCTTT. Translating it yields CASSPSSEAFF.